This T cell receptor (beta chain) comes out of a study of vaccination and CD4 T cells after COVID-19 (dated by TCRdb to the early 2020s). About the full investigation: SARS-CoV-2 positivity had been established in the convalescent patients by nasal swab PCR, and mild disease was recorded in several of these patients and severe disease in one. Participants received two doses of either the Pfizer-BioNTech BNT162b2 vaccine (n=8) or the Moderna mRNA-1273 vaccine (n=2). Culture stimuli were overlapping spike peptide pools from SARS-CoV-2 and from the common cold coronaviruses HCoV-NL63, HCoV-OC43 and HCoV-229E. In control cultures, a CEFX viral epitope pool was used as positive control, an HIV-1 Nef peptide pool was used as negative control, or no peptide was added. The spike-specific CD4+ TCR repertoire was compared before and after mRNA vaccination in under 11 COVID-19 convalescent patients and a few infection-naive healthy vaccine recipients. The convalescent cohort included six males and four females, with two Hispanic individuals, seven Caucasians, two Asians and one multiracial person. Post-vaccine blood samples were collected a median of about 72 days after the second vaccine dose, ranging from about 12 to 250 days. Post-COVID blood samples were collected from convalescent patients a median of around 100 days after diagnosis, with a range of roughly 30 to 161 days.

Measured from the cysteine to the phenylalanine, the CDR3 is 14 residues long. Solely the CDR3 DNA is kept, with 42 bases framed from the first base. V lost 4 bases and J lost 0 bases, and the count of bases not matched to a germline gene is 1. Reading the germline V gene gives CDR1 SGHVS and CDR2 FQNEAQ. The library was obtained by PCR. TCR sequencing of DNA from cultured CD4+ T cells used the Oncomine TCR Beta short-read assay at the Johns Hopkins FTIC core. The QIAamp micro DNA kit was used to extract genomic DNA from the cultured CD4+ T cells. Oncomine TCR Beta libraries from cultured CD4+ T cells were pooled using unique dual indexes and sequenced on an Illumina iSeq 100. The source study handled its data this way. Non-productive sequences were removed, and CDR3s that did not start with C, did not end with F or W, or were shorter than 7 amino acids were discarded. The MANAFEST web application was used to identify antigen-specific clonotypes by comparing peptide-stimulated wells against reference wells and other culture wells. To be called positive, a clone needed an FDR below 0.05, an odds ratio above 5, and a productive frequency above 0.1% in at least two of three replicate wells. Clonotypes that were significantly expanded in both SARS-CoV-2 spike wells and at least one common cold coronavirus spike condition were defined as cross-reactive. Similarity between CDR3 sequences was evaluated in R version 3.6.1 using Levenshtein distances (stringdist) and unrooted phylogenetic trees (ape). The public reads were quality trimmed at Q25 with fastp and then assembled into clones with MiXCR by TCRdb, keeping productive beta chains. Every entry covers one CDR3 protein and lists the most common genes and DNA from its rows. The V and J calls reflect TCRdb's pipeline rather than the authors' work. Within this sample are just under 20,000 distinct CDR3 sequences, with 52% of them counted one time only. Clones ranked in the top ten supply 8% to 10% of the sample.

The full study reports these points: In convalescent patients, a median roughly 86% of post-vaccine SARS-CoV-2-reactive clones were detected only after vaccination, suggesting vaccine-specific priming. Of the vaccine-specific clones in convalescent patients, 304 of 307, or nearly all, reacted only to SARS-CoV-2 spike and did not cross-react with common cold coronaviruses. An increase in the median number of SARS-CoV-2-reactive clonotypes from approximately 21 after infection to some 40 after vaccination was observed, but the change was not found to be significant. Only a relatively small number of convalescent patients were included in the study, and early timepoints following natural infection were not analyzed.

The intended sense of this specimen's treatment or condition label: approximately 11-day PBMC culture with coronavirus spike peptide pools or control peptides (ViraFEST assay). The study used the ViraFEST assay, which expanded antigen-specific T cells with peptide pools and then identified expanded clonotypes by TCR sequencing. The positive SARS-CoV-2 PCR tests of the convalescent patients were dated from March to December 2020, before the Alpha, Beta and Delta variants emerged in the United States. Each well held around 1.9 million PBMCs cultured with approximately 10 ug/ml peptide pools in IMDM containing 5% human AB serum and 7.5 to 10 IU/ml IL-2. Half of the culture medium was replaced with fresh IL-2-containing medium on days 3 and 7. After 10 to 11 days of culture, CD4+ T cells were isolated by negative selection using the EasySep CD4+ T cell isolation kit. Ficoll-Paque Plus gradient centrifugation was used to isolate PBMCs from whole blood, and the isolated PBMCs were then either used fresh or cryopreserved at -140C. Each culture condition was generally run in triplicate wells.

Comments on this clonotype: What this receptor recognizes is not known. Nothing much larger sits one base from this clone, and base qualities are not available.

The clonotype was recovered from a human donor who had recovered from COVID-19. The chain uses TRBV7-8 and TRBJ1-1, with TRBD1 matching 8 junction bases. Specimen: CD4+ T cells from blood, cultured in vitro. The CDR3 region reads CASSWDRLNTEAFF. The DNA sequence is given as TGTGCCAGCAGCTGGGACAGGTTGAACACTGAAGCTTTCTTT.